The clone carrying this T cell receptor beta chain was seen a handful of times. The data were taken from a study of blood T cell repertoires in COVID-19. Overall study: Spain, Italy and the United States supplied samples that represented acute and convalescent COVID-19. In each case, the material was cDNA or gDNA derived from T cells, B-cell-depleted T cells, or PBMCs.

The germline V gene has CDR1 SGHDT and CDR2 YYEEEE. V gave up 0 bases and J gave up 4 bases, with 5 bases separating them. The CDR3 is made up of 14 amino acids. Original analysis: Estimated nucleated cell counts came from reference gene primer amplification. Assay: immunoSEQ multiplex PCR; the TCRdb copy retains only in-frame clones and omits some. The V and J calls and clone size come from that table; D and trimming were worked out from the DNA. The sample shows around 100,000 clones, around 87% of them seen only once. The source of this sequence is a man aged 45-65 years with active or convalescent COVID-19. Material: peripheral blood. The chain recombines TRBV5-6 with TRBJ1-6, with a possible D match to TRBD1 (5 bases). DNA for the CDR3: TGTGCCAGCAGCTTGGACAGGTATAATTCACCCCTCCACTTT. Amino acid sequence: CASSLDRYNSPLHF. Full variable domain (rest looked up from reference TRBV5-6 and TRBJ1-6): DAGVTQSPTHLIKTRGQQVTLRCSPKSGHDTVSWYQQALGQGPQFIFQYYEEEERQRGNFPDRFSGHQFPNYSSELNVNALLLGDSALYLCASSLDRYNSPLHFGNGTRLTVT.